This TCR beta chain appears in the sequencing data of a study of blood T cell repertoires in COVID-19 (dated by TCRdb to the early 2020s). Context from the whole study: Samples from collaborators originated in the United States, Italy and Spain and spanned both the acute and convalescent phases of COVID-19. The repertoires were released in a freely available public database intended as a resource for research on the immune response to SARS-CoV-2. Where available, HLA class I and class II types were obtained from metadata supplied by the sample provider rather than from assay-based typing. The prospective study material was composed of cDNA or gDNA derived from T cells, B-cell-depleted T cells, or PBMCs. Deeply sampled blood TCRbeta repertoires from subjects exposed to, actively infected with, or recovered from COVID-19 were included in the dataset. The samples were drawn from the first 160 participants of the ongoing ImmuneRACE study and from 950 to 1,500 subjects provided by 6 global collaborators. Sample metadata almost always included a de-identified subject ID, COVID-19 status, age in years and sex. What the study reported, not specific to this receptor: The quantity of clinical and demographic metadata differed by source and by participant and was supplied without curation.

In the prospective study, participants were roughly 18 to 90 years old, resided in 24 geographic areas of the United States, and were enrolled through a virtual design. To assign participants to cohorts, the prospective study relied on clinical history that participants themselves reported in a screening survey and a study questionnaire. For ImmuneRACE Cohort 3, a participant was defined as recovered based on two consecutive negative NP/OP PCR tests, clearance by a healthcare professional, or resolution of symptoms. In the prospective study, mobile phlebotomists collected whole blood, serum and a nasopharyngeal or oropharyngeal swab from each participant. Prospective study participants could optionally give additional blood draws and questionnaires over an approximately two-month period. Before DNA extraction, prospective study blood samples were shipped either frozen or at room temperature. The V end gives up 5 bases and the J end 7 bases, leaving 8 bases in the junction not matched to a gene. Looking up the germline V gene (reference sequence) yields CDR1 LNHDA and CDR2 SQIVND. The CDR3 runs 15 residues from the cysteine to the phenylalanine. Kept here is only the CDR3 DNA, which spans 45 bases and is read in frame from base 1.

TCRbeta CDR3 regions were amplified from genomic DNA using the immunoSEQ Assay, a bias-controlled multiplex PCR. For the original study's pipeline: The number of nucleated cells in each sample was estimated by amplification of reference gene primers within the assay. To quantify the absolute abundance of each unique TCRbeta CDR3 rearrangement, sequence reads were collapsed and filtered. For each sample, productive Simpson clonality was calculated as the square root of Simpson's diversity index across productive rearrangements. TCRdb carries this immuneACCESS record with in-frame sequences only. Its versions omit some clonotypes, under half of them owing to an unresolved V gene in the studies checked, with the rest unexplained. V and J calls plus clone size are reproduced from that table; the DNA served to infer D and trimming. This sample is represented by roughly 360,000 clones; about four fifths of them were singletons. The ten largest clones take up 5% to 5.5% of the sample.

On this clone itself: Its antigen target is currently unknown. No base quality information exists; no much larger clone differs at one position.

Sequencing was carried out using PBMCs or T cells enriched from blood (not recorded which). This clonotype was obtained from a woman aged 45-65 years who had recovered from COVID-19. The chain is encoded by TRBV19 joined to TRBJ1-6; 7 central nucleotides agree with TRBD1. For the CDR3, the sequence is CASSGTGTVNSPLHF. The DNA reads TGTGCCAGTAGTGGGACCGGGACAGTGAATTCACCCCTCCACTTT.